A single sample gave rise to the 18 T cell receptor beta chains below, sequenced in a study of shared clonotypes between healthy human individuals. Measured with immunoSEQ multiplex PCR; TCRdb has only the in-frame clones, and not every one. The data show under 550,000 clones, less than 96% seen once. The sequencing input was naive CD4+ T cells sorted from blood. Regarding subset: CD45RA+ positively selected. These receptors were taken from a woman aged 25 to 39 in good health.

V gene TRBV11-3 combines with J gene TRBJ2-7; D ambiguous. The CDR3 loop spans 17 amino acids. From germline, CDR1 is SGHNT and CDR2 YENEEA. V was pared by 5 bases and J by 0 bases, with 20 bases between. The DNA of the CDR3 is TGTGCCAGCAGCCGAATTATAGCCTGGGTTAGCTCCTACGAGCAGTACTTC. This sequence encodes CASSRIIAWVSSYEQYF.

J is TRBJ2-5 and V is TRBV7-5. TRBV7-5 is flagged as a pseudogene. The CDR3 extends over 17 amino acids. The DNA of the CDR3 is TGTGTCAGAAGCGCAAATCCGGGACTCGAAAGGGGGGAGACCCAGTACTTC. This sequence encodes CVRSANPGLERGETQYF.

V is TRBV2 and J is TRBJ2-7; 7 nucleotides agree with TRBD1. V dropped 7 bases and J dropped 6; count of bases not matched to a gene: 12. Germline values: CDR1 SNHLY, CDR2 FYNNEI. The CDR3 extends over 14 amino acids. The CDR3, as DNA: TGTGCCAGCACCGACAGGGCGGTCCCGGCCGAGCAGTACTTC. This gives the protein CASTDRAVPAEQYF.

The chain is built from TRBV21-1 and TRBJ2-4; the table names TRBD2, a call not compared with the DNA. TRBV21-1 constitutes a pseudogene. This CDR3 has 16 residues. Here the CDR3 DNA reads TGTGCCAGCAGCAAAGCGGGTAGGAGGGCCAAAAACATTCAGTACTTC. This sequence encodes CASSKAGRRAKNIQYF.

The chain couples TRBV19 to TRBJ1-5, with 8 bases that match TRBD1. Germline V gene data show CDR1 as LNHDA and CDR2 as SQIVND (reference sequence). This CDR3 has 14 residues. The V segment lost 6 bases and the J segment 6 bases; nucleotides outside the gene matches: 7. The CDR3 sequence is CASSTSGGVQPQHF. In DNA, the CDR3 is TGTGCCAGTAGCACGTCAGGGGGCGTTCAGCCCCAGCATTTT.

The DNA of the CDR3 is TGCAGCGTTGGGTGGGGCAATCAGCCCCAGCATTTT. Its translation is CSVGWGNQPQHF. V is TRBV29-1 and J is TRBJ1-5, with no clear D. Trimming left V 4 bases short and J 2 bases short, with 6 bases between. Per germline, CDR1 SQVTM and CDR2 ANQGSEA. This CDR3 contains 12 residues. Together with reference TRBV29-1 and TRBJ1-5, the CDR3 gives the full variable domain: SAVISQKPSRDICQRGTSLTIQCQVDSQVTMMFWYRQQPGQSLTLIATANQGSEATYESGFVIDKFPISRPNLTFSTLTVSNMSPEDSSIYLCSVGWGNQPQHFGDGTRLSIL.

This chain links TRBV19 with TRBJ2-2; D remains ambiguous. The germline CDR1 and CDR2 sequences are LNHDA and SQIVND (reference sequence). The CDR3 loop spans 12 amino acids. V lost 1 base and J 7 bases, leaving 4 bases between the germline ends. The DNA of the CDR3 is TGTGCCAGTAGTATAGGTGACGGGGAGCTGTTTTTT. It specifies CASSIGDGELFF.

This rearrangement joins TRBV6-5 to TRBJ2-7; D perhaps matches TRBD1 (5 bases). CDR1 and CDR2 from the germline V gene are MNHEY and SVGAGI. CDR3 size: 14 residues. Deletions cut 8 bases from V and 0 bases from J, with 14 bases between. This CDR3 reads CASGANPSSYEQYF. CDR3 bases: TGTGCCAGCGGGGCGAACCCCAGCTCCTACGAGCAGTACTTC.

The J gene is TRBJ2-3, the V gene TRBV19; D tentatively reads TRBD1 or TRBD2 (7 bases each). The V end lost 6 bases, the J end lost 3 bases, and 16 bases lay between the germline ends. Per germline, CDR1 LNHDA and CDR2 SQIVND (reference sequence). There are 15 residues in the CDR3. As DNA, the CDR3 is TGTGCCAGTAGCCGAGCGGGACAGTGGACAGATACGCAGTATTTT. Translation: CASSRAGQWTDTQYF.

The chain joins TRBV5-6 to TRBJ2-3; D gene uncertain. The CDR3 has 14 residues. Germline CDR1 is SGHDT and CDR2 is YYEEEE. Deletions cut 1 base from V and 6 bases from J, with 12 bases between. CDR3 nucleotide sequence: TGTGCCAGCAGCTTGATAGACCGCTCGGATACGCAGTATTTT. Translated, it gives CASSLIDRSDTQYF. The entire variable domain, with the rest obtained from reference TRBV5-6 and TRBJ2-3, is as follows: DAGVTQSPTHLIKTRGQQVTLRCSPKSGHDTVSWYQQALGQGPQFIFQYYEEEERQRGNFPDRFSGHQFPNYSSELNVNALLLGDSALYLCASSLIDRSDTQYFGPGTRLTVL.

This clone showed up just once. The CDR3 here is CASSFGWENTEAFF. Here the CDR3 DNA reads TGCGCCAGCAGCTTCGGATGGGAGAACACTGAAGCTTTCTTT. The J gene is TRBJ1-1, the V gene TRBV5-1, with unresolved D. Germline lookup yields CDR1 SGHRS and CDR2 YFSETQ. There are 14 residues in the CDR3. The V end lost 2 bases, the J end lost 1 base, and 9 bases lay between the germline ends.

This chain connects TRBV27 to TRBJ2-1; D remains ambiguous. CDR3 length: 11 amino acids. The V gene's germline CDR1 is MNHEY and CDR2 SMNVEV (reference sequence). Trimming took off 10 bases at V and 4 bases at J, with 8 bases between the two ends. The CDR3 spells CATPSYNEQFF. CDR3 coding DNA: TGTGCCACCCCCTCATACAATGAGCAGTTCTTC.

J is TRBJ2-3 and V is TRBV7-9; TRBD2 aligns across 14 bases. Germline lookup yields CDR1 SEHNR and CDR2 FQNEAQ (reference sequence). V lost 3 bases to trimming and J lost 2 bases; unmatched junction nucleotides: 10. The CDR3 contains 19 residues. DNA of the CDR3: TGTGCCAGCAGCTTGGACCTGGGACTAGCGGGAGATCACACAGATACGCAGTATTTT. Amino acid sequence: CASSLDLGLAGDHTDTQYF.

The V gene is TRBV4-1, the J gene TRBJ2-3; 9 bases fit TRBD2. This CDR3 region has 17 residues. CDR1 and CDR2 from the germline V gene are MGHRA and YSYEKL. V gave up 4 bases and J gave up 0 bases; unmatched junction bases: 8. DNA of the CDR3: TGCGCCAGCAGCCTCGGTCCCCTAGCGGGGAGCACAGATACGCAGTATTTT. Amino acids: CASSLGPLAGSTDTQYF.

CDR3 protein: CASSQGLSKNIQYF. For the CDR3, the DNA is TGTGCCAGCAGCCAAGGGCTCTCGAAAAACATTCAGTACTTC. The chain couples TRBV4-2 to TRBJ2-4; no definite D call. This CDR3 has 14 amino acids. V lost 1 base and J lost 4, with 8 bases in between. Germline-derived CDR1 and CDR2 are LGHNA and YNFKEQ.

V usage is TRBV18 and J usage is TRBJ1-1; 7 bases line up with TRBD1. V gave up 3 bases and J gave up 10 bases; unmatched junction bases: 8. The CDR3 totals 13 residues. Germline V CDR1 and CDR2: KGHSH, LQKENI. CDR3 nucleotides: TGTGCCAGCTCACCCGGGGGACAGCAACGAGCTTTCTTT. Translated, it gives CASSPGGQQRAFF.

CDR3 nucleotides: TGTGCCAGCAGCTATTCCGGGACAGGGGGCGAAGAGCAGTACTTC. It yields the protein CASSYSGTGGEEQYF. The gene calls are TRBV7-2 and TRBJ2-7; 12 bases map to TRBD1. CDR3 length: 15 amino acids. Per germline, CDR1 SGHTA and CDR2 FQGNSA. V gave up 4 bases and J gave up 7 bases; unmatched junction bases: 8.

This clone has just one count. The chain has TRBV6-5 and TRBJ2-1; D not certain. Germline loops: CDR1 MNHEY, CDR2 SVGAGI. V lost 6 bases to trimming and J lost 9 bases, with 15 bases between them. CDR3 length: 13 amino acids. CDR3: CASRAKQGREQFF. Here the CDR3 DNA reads TGTGCCAGCAGAGCGAAACAAGGTCGTGAGCAGTTCTTC.